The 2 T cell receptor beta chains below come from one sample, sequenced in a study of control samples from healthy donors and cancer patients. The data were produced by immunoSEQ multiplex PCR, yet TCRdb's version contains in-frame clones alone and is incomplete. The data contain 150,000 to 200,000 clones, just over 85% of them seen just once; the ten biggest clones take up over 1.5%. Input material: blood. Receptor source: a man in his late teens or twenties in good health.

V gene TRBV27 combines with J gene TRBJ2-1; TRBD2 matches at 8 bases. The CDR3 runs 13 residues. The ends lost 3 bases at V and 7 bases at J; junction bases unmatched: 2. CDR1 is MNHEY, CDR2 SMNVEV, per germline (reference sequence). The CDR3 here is CASSFSGANEQFF. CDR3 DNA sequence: TGTGCCAGCAGTTTTAGCGGGGCTAATGAGCAGTTCTTC.

CDR3 sequence: CASSLTGPGANVLTF. CDR3 DNA sequence: TGCGCCAGCAGCCTCACAGGGCCTGGGGCCAACGTCCTGACTTTC. V gene TRBV4-3 combines with J gene TRBJ2-6, with a weak D call TRBD1 (6 bases). Looked up from germline, CDR1 is LGHNA and CDR2 is YSLEER. V lost 4 bases and J lost 2, with 9 bases in between. The CDR3 has 15 residues.